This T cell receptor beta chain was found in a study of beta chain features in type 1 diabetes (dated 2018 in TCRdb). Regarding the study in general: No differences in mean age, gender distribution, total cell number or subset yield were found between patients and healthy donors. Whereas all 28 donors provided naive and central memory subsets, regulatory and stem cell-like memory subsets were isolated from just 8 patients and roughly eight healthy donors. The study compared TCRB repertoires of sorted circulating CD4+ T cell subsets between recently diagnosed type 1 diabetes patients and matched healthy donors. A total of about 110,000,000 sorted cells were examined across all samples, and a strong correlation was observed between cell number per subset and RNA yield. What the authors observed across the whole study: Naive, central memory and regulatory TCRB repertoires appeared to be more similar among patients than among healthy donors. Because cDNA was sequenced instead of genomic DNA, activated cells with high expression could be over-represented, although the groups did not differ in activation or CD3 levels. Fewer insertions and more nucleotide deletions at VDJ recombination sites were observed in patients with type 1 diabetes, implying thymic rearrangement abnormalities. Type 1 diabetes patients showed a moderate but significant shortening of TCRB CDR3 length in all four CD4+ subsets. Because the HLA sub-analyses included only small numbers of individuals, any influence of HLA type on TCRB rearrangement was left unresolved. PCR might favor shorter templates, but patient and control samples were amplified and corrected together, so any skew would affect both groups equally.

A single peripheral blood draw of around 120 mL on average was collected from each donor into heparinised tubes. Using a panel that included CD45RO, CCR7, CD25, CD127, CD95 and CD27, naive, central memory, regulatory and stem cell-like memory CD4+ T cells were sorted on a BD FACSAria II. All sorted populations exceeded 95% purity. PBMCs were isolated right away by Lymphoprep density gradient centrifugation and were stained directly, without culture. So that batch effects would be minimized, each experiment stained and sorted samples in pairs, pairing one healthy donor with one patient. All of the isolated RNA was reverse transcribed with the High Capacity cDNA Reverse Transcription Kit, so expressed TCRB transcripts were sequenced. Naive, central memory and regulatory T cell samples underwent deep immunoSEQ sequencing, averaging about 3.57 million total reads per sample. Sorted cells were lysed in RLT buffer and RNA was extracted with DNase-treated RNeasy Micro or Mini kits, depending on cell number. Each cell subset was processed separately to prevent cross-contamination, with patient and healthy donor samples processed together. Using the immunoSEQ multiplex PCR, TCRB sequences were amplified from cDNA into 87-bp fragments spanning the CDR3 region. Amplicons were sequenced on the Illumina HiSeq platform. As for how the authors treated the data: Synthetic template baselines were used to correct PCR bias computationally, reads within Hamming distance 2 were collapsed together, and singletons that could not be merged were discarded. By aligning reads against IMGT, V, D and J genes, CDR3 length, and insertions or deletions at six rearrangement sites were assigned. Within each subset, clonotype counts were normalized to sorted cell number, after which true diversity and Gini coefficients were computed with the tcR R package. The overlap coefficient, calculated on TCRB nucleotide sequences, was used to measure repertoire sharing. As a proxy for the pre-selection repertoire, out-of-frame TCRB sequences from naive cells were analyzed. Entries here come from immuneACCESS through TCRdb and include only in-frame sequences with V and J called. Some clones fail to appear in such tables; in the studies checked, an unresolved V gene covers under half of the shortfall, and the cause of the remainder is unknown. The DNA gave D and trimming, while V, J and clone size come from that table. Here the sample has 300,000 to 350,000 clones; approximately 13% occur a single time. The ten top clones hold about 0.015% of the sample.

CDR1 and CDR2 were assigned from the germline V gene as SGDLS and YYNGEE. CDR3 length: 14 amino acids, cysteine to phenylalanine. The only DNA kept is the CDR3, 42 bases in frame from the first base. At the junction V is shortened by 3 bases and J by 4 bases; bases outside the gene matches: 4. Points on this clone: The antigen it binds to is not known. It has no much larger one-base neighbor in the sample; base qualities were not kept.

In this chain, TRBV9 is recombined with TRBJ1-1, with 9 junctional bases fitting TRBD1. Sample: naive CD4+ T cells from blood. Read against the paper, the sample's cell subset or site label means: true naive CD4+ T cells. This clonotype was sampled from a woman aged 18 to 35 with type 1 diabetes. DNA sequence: TGTGCCAGCAGCGCACAGGGGGCGACCACTGAAGCTTTCTTT. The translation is CASSAQGATTEAFF.